These T cell receptor beta chains were read from a single sample in a study of early T cells in non-severe SARS-CoV-2 infection. TCRdb re-derived calls from the 5' RACE reads in MiXCR, one entry per CDR3 protein. The sample carries roughly 66,000 distinct CDR3 sequences, 9.1% recorded once. The material sequenced was whole blood. The source of these receptors is an adult who was a healthcare worker with PCR-confirmed SARS-CoV-2 infection or an uninfected control (not recorded which). The CDR3 runs from the conserved cysteine through the conserved F or W. D genes are given only for firm matches. The size field is filled for only some rows; it gives once, few, many or a size class.

j_call v_call d_call clone_size cdr3_aa cdr3_nt
TRBJ2-3 TRBV12-3/TRBV12-4 TRBD2 . CASSLVGGSTDTQYF TGTGCCAGCAGTTTAGTGGGAGGGAGCACAGATACGCAGTATTTT
TRBJ1-2 TRBV18 . . CASSPPGWGHISYGYTF TGTGCCAGCTCACCCCCCGGTTGGGGGCATATCTCCTATGGCTACACCTTC
TRBJ2-3 TRBV20-1 . many CSGWDQADTQYF TGCAGTGGTTGGGATCAGGCAGATACGCAGTATTTT
TRBJ1-1 TRBV12-3/TRBV12-4 . . CASSFYRINTEAFF TGTGCCAGCAGTTTTTACAGGATTAACACTGAAGCTTTCTTT
TRBJ2-1 TRBV5-4 . few CASPGVAGSSYNEQFF TGTGCCAGCCCGGGGGTGGCGGGATCATCCTACAATGAGCAGTTCTTC
TRBJ2-1 TRBV7-6 TRBD2 few CASSAGTRVFF TGTGCCAGCAGCGCCGGGACTAGAGTCTTCTTC
TRBJ2-7 TRBV18 . . CASSPDILSYEQYF TGTGCCAGCTCACCTGACATCCTCTCCTACGAGCAGTACTTC
TRBJ2-7 TRBV7-9 TRBD2 many CASSSISGGLHYEQYF TGTGCCAGCAGCTCCATTAGCGGGGGCCTCCACTACGAGCAGTACTTC
TRBJ1-2 TRBV20-1 . . CSARVPGRANYGYTF TGCAGTGCTAGAGTTCCGGGACGGGCTAACTATGGCTACACCTTC
TRBJ2-1 TRBV4-2 TRBD2 . CASTMSSGPYNEQFF TGTGCCAGCACCATGTCTAGCGGACCTTACAATGAGCAGTTCTTC
TRBJ2-7 TRBV27 . . CASSQGLGGVEQYF TGTGCCAGCAGCCAGGGACTGGGGGGTGTCGAGCAGTACTTC
TRBJ2-7 TRBV20-1 TRBD2 many CSSREGLGGREQYF TGCAGTTCCCGTGAGGGACTAGGAGGGAGGGAGCAGTACTTC
TRBJ2-5 TRBV20-1 TRBD2 . CSARDTASGSRETQYF TGCAGTGCTAGAGATACGGCTAGCGGGAGTAGGGAGACCCAGTACTTC
TRBJ2-1 TRBV5-1 TRBD2 few CASSLEAGAYNEQFF TGCGCCAGCAGCTTGGAGGCGGGAGCTTACAATGAGCAGTTCTTC
TRBJ1-1 TRBV18 TRBD1 . CASSPLGDTGGTEAFF TGTGCCAGCTCACCACTGGGGGATACAGGGGGCACTGAAGCTTTCTTT
TRBJ1-1 TRBV29-1 . few CSGWEGEAFF TGCAGCGGGTGGGAGGGTGAAGCTTTCTTT
TRBJ2-5 TRBV7-2 . few CASSLTRAQETQYF TGTGCCAGCAGCTTGACTAGAGCGCAAGAGACCCAGTACTTC
TRBJ1-5 TRBV29-1 . many CSVILGGNQPQHF TGCAGCGTTATACTCGGGGGCAATCAGCCCCAGCATTTT
TRBJ1-2 TRBV29-1 . medium-sized CSVAGEPGVGYGYTF TGCAGCGTCGCCGGGGAACCAGGGGTCGGCTATGGCTACACCTTC
TRBJ2-3 TRBV28 TRBD2 . CASSLPGRGLAGADTQYF TGTGCCAGCAGTTTACCAGGGAGGGGACTAGCGGGAGCAGATACGCAGTATTTT
TRBJ1-1 TRBV5-4 . few CASSTSRANTEAFF TGTGCCAGCAGCACCTCCAGAGCGAACACTGAAGCTTTCTTT
TRBJ1-2 TRBV25-1 TRBD1 . CASSKGQGGRGYGYTF TGTGCCAGCAGTAAGGGACAGGGAGGGCGAGGGTATGGCTACACCTTC
TRBJ2-1 TRBV5-1 TRBD2 . CASSQRAGGPSNEQFF TGCGCCAGCAGCCAGAGAGCGGGAGGGCCCTCCAATGAGCAGTTCTTC
TRBJ2-7 TRBV5-5 . . CASSWGTGTPLYEQYF TGTGCCAGCAGCTGGGGAACGGGAACTCCGCTCTACGAGCAGTACTTC
TRBJ2-1 TRBV28 TRBD2 few CASSIGLAGGQNEQFF TGTGCCAGCAGTATCGGACTAGCGGGAGGGCAGAATGAGCAGTTCTTC
TRBJ2-3 TRBV4-2 TRBD2 many CASSQRAGGPEDTQYF TGTGCCAGCAGCCAACGGGCGGGAGGGCCAGAGGATACGCAGTATTTT
TRBJ2-3 TRBV5-1 TRBD2 . CASSGLSGRGTDTQYF TGCGCCAGCAGTGGCCTTAGCGGGAGAGGCACAGATACGCAGTATTTT
TRBJ2-5 TRBV7-8 TRBD1 many CASPGAGGRETQYF TGTGCCAGCCCCGGGGCAGGGGGTCGGGAGACCCAGTACTTC
TRBJ2-1 TRBV10-1 . few CASSFPGGGGEGSSEQFF TGCGCCAGCAGTTTCCCCGGTGGCGGTGGAGAGGGTTCCAGTGAGCAGTTCTTC
TRBJ2-7 TRBV14 . . CASSQDLSPGYSYEQYF TGTGCCAGCAGCCAAGATCTGTCACCCGGTTACTCCTACGAGCAGTACTTC
TRBJ2-2 TRBV10-3 . few CAIRDTGELFF TGTGCCATCAGAGACACCGGGGAGCTGTTTTTT
TRBJ2-3 TRBV5-1 . few CASILNTQYF TGCGCCAGCATCCTAAATACGCAGTATTTT
TRBJ2-7 TRBV18 . few CASSPRVTSGAYEQYF TGTGCCAGCTCACCCAGGGTCACCTCAGGGGCCTACGAGCAGTACTTC
TRBJ1-2 TRBV20-1 . few CSASAAEPEINYGYTF TGCAGTGCTAGTGCGGCAGAGCCTGAAATTAACTATGGCTACACCTTC
TRBJ1-6 TRBV12-3/TRBV12-4 . few CASSLEYNAYNSPLHF TGTGCCAGCAGTTTAGAGTACAACGCCTATAATTCACCCCTCCACTTT
TRBJ2-4 TRBV7-2 . many CASSPEGLNIQYF TGTGCCAGCAGCCCGGAGGGACTCAACATTCAGTACTTC
TRBJ2-5 TRBV19 TRBD1 many CASSIGDSRQETQYF TGTGCCAGTAGTATCGGGGACAGCCGACAAGAGACCCAGTACTTC
TRBJ2-7 TRBV5-1 . . CASSLTGREPRAEQYF TGCGCCAGCAGCTTGACTGGACGGGAACCTAGAGCGGAGCAGTACTTC
TRBJ2-5 TRBV6-2/TRBV6-3 TRBD2 few CASSSGTSETQYF TGTGCCAGCAGTTCCGGGACTAGTGAGACCCAGTACTTC